This TCR beta chain was identified during a study of T cell responses to AZD1222 COVID-19 vaccine. Sequencing was performed with immunoSEQ multiplex PCR; in TCRdb, only in-frame clones are kept and a portion is missing. The repertoire includes about 100,000 clones, roughly 89% of them detected once, and about 15% sits in the top ten. Concerning this clone: Antigen unknown.

Study-wide results and limits: CD4 TCRs associated with vaccination spanned spike, dominating at 160-218 and 743-854. Recipients of two AZD1222 doses showed rising Spike-specific TCR breadth and depth.

This CDR3 region has 15 residues. Germline CDR1 and CDR2: SEHNR and FQNEAQ (reference sequence). The V and J ends lost 5 bases and 4 bases, in that order; junction bases with no gene match: 9. The receptor was derived from an adult in good health. The source material was peripheral blood, sampled on day 0 of AZD1222 vaccination. The J gene is TRBJ2-7, the V gene TRBV7-9, with 9 bases that match TRBD1. The CDR3 spells CASSQPGQGMYEQYF. DNA of the CDR3: TGTGCCAGCAGCCAACCGGGACAGGGAATGTACGAGCAGTACTTC. The variable domain in full, with the rest retrieved from reference TRBV7-9 and TRBJ2-7, is DTGVSQNPRHKITKRGQNVTFRCDPISEHNRLYWYRQTLGQGPEFLTYFQNEAQLEKSRLLSDRFSAERPKGSFSTLEIQRTEQGDSAMYLCASSQPGQGMYEQYFGPGTRLTVT.